These 9 T cell receptor beta chains came from one sample sequenced in a study of cytomegalovirus exposure and HLA in healthy donors. Libraries were prepared by immunoSEQ multiplex PCR; TCRdb keeps only in-frame clonotypes and omits some of them. The sample carries some 98,000 clones, about 90% recorded once. Specimen: PBMCs. The receptors were sampled from a man aged 18 to 35 in good health and CMV-seropositive.

The chain links TRBV11-3 to TRBJ2-7; D perhaps matches TRBD2 (6 bases). Germline CDR1 and CDR2: SGHNT and YENEEA. Between the trimmed V and J ends, which lost 1 base and 2 bases, there was a span of 9 bases. CDR3 length: 14 amino acids. CDR3 residues: CASSLASVAYEQYF. The CDR3 coding sequence is TGTGCCAGCAGCTTAGCTAGCGTAGCCTACGAGCAGTACTTC.

The chain couples TRBV29-1 to TRBJ2-3; D perhaps matches TRBD1 (6 bases). Germline V CDR1 and CDR2: SQVTM, ANQGSEA. V was clipped by 4 bases and J by 4 bases, with 18 bases between them. CDR3 length: 15 amino acids. As DNA, the CDR3 is TGCAGCGTTGTAGATGGCAGGGGAAGGGCAGATACGCAGTATTTT. It codes for CSVVDGRGRADTQYF.

This rearrangement joins TRBV12-5 to TRBJ2-7; tentative D call: TRBD2 (5 bases). The CDR3 totals 15 residues. In germline, CDR1 is LGHNT, CDR2 FRNRAP. V shed 5 bases and J shed 0 bases, with 14 bases lying between them. In DNA form, the CDR3 reads TGTGCTAGTGGTCCAGGTATAGGGAGCTCCTACGAGCAGTACTTC. Translated, it gives CASGPGIGSSYEQYF. Full variable domain (rest looked up from reference TRBV12-5 and TRBJ2-7): DARVTQTPRHKVTEMGQEVTMRCQPILGHNTVFWYRQTMMQGLELLAYFRNRAPLDDSGMPKDRFSAEMPDATLATLKIQPSEPRDSAVYFCASGPGIGSSYEQYFGPGTRLTVT.

The genes are TRBV27 and TRBJ2-7; D call uncertain. This CDR3 is built from 13 residues. Trimming took 2 bases from V and 3 from J, leaving 8 bases between them. Looked up from germline, CDR1 is MNHEY and CDR2 is SMNVEV (reference sequence). The DNA for the CDR3 is TGTGCCAGCAGTTTAACACAGAACTACGAGCAGTACTTC. It yields the protein CASSLTQNYEQYF.

This CDR3 reads CASSSRDRGTDTQYF. The CDR3 DNA is TGTGCCAGCAGTTCCCGGGACAGGGGCACAGATACGCAGTATTTT. The chain has TRBV6-6 and TRBJ2-3; TRBD1 matches at 9 bases. Per the germline V gene, CDR1 is MNHNY and CDR2 is SVGAGI (reference sequence). J lost 1 base, V lost 4 bases, and 3 bases had no gene match. CDR3 length equals 15 residues.

This clone was detected only once. The DNA of the CDR3 is TGTGCCAGCCGGACAGCACCGGACGGCGATACGCAGTATTTT. This gives the protein CASRTAPDGDTQYF. The chain couples TRBV5-4 to TRBJ2-3, with D possibly matching TRBD1 (6 bases). The CDR3 extends over 14 amino acids. The V gene's germline CDR1 is SGHNT and CDR2 YYREEE (reference sequence). V gave up 7 bases and J gave up 6 bases, with 18 bases separating them.

The rearrangement links TRBV28 to TRBJ2-7; 8 bases agree with TRBD1. The length of the CDR3 is 15 residues. Germline-derived CDR1 and CDR2 are MDHEN and SYDVKM. With V trimmed by 3 bases and J by 2 bases, 6 bases remained unmatched. The CDR3 loop is CASSLSTGDTYEQYF. The CDR3 DNA follows: TGTGCCAGCAGTTTGTCGACAGGGGATACCTACGAGCAGTACTTC.

The V call is TRBV5-6, the J call TRBJ1-1, with D tentatively TRBD1 (6 bases). The CDR3 is 17 residues long. V gave up 0 bases and J gave up 5 bases, with 20 bases separating them. Germline CDR1 and CDR2: SGHDT and YYEEEE. CDR3 DNA sequence: TGTGCCAGCAGCTTGGTCTGGCTACAGGGTTTTAGAACTGAAGCTTTCTTT. This translates into CASSLVWLQGFRTEAFF.

This clone appeared many times. This rearrangement joins TRBV7-2 to TRBJ2-5, with 9 bases aligning to TRBD1. This CDR3 is 14 amino acids long. J gave up 5 bases and V 6 bases, and 7 bases lay outside the gene matches. Germline CDR1 is SGHTA and CDR2 is FQGNSA. CDR3 DNA: TGTGCCAGCAGGCGGGGACAGGGCTCGGAGACCCAGTACTTC. It encodes CASRRGQGSETQYF.